This T cell receptor beta chain was recorded in a study of blood T cell repertoires in COVID-19. This clone was seen repeatedly, ten times or more. The CDR3 covers 18 residues. CDR1 and CDR2 (germline): SGHAT, FQNNGV. V lost 2 bases and J 3 bases, leaving 23 bases between the germline ends. Data came from immunoSEQ multiplex PCR; TCRdb stores just in-frame clones and leaves some out. This sample has some 150,000 clones, with approximately 78% found just once. V usage is TRBV11-2 and J usage is TRBJ2-7; D is perhaps TRBD2 (6 bases). What was sequenced was PBMCs or T cells enriched from blood (not recorded which). The sequence was collected from a woman in her forties or fifties who had recovered from COVID-19. In DNA, the CDR3 is TGTGCCAGCAGCTTATCCCTTAGCCGGGGGATCAACCGCTACGAGCAGTACTTC. It encodes CASSLSLSRGINRYEQYF.